These T cell receptor beta chains were read from a single sample in a study of molecular identifiers for immune sequencing clone quantification. Each CDR3 protein gets one entry after TCRdb re-called the PCR reads with MiXCR. The table has 300,000 to 400,000 distinct CDR3 sequences, about a quarter seen once; the top ten hold about 0.71%. Sequencing was performed on naive CD8+ T cells from blood, with Jurkat cell RNA spiked in. Receptors were obtained from a human donor in good health. Some libraries in this study had Jurkat cell RNA spiked in. CDR3s include the opening cysteine and the closing phenylalanine or tryptophan. A D gene is named only where the DNA matches it firmly. Clone size is given for some rows only: seen once, a few or many times, or a class if the clone is expanded.

v_call: TRBV28; j_call: TRBJ2-7; d_call: NA; clone_size: NA; cdr3_aa: CASSFPLGDEQYF; cdr3_nt: TGTGCGAGCAGTTTTCCGTTGGGAGACGAGCAGTACTTC
v_call: TRBV28; j_call: TRBJ2-3; d_call: NA; clone_size: NA; cdr3_aa: CASTEGSSTDTQYF; cdr3_nt: TGTGCCAGCACAGAGGGCTCTAGCACAGATACGCAGTATTTT
v_call: TRBV19; j_call: TRBJ2-5; d_call: NA; clone_size: many; cdr3_aa: CASSPRTDQETQYF; cdr3_nt: TGTGCCAGTAGTCCTCGGACGGATCAAGAGACCCAGTACTTC
v_call: TRBV7-2; j_call: TRBJ1-5; d_call: NA; clone_size: NA; cdr3_aa: CASSSVASARPQPQHF; cdr3_nt: TGTGCCAGCAGCTCCGTTGCATCCGCTCGCCCTCAGCCCCAGCATTTT
v_call: TRBV12-3/TRBV12-4; j_call: TRBJ1-5; d_call: NA; clone_size: many; cdr3_aa: CASSFGQSNQPQHF; cdr3_nt: TGTGCCAGCAGCTTCGGACAAAGCAATCAGCCCCAGCATTTT
v_call: TRBV2; j_call: TRBJ1-1; d_call: NA; clone_size: NA; cdr3_aa: CASSGSWLQMNTEAFF; cdr3_nt: TGTGCCAGCAGTGGATCTTGGTTACAGATGAACACTGAAGCTTTCTTT
v_call: TRBV7-6; j_call: TRBJ2-5; d_call: TRBD2; clone_size: NA; cdr3_aa: CASSLDRGGGLQETQYF; cdr3_nt: TGTGCCAGCAGCTTAGATCGCGGGGGGGGCCTCCAAGAGACCCAGTACTTC
v_call: TRBV27; j_call: TRBJ2-3; d_call: TRBD1; clone_size: NA; cdr3_aa: CASSISGGKGTDTQYF; cdr3_nt: TGTGCCAGCAGTATATCAGGGGGTAAGGGCACAGATACGCAGTATTTT
v_call: TRBV18; j_call: TRBJ1-5; d_call: NA; clone_size: NA; cdr3_aa: CASSPGNQPRHF; cdr3_nt: TGTGCCAGCTCACCAGGGAATCAGCCCCGGCATTTT
v_call: TRBV5-4; j_call: TRBJ2-3; d_call: NA; clone_size: NA; cdr3_aa: CASTNPGTPLTTDTQYF; cdr3_nt: TGTGCCAGCACCAATCCGGGGACTCCCCTTACTACAGATACGCAGTATTTT
v_call: TRBV4-3; j_call: TRBJ1-1; d_call: NA; clone_size: few; cdr3_aa: CASSQGPGLYTEAFF; cdr3_nt: TGCGCCAGCAGCCAAGGCCCAGGGCTTTACACTGAAGCTTTCTTT
v_call: TRBV6-6; j_call: TRBJ2-3; d_call: TRBD2; clone_size: many; cdr3_aa: CGSGEYLTDTQYF; cdr3_nt: TGTGGAAGCGGGGAGTACCTCACAGATACGCAGTATTTT
v_call: TRBV20-1; j_call: TRBJ2-3; d_call: NA; clone_size: few; cdr3_aa: CSARDFRAAYTDTQYF; cdr3_nt: TGCAGTGCTAGAGATTTCAGAGCGGCTTACACAGATACGCAGTATTTT
v_call: TRBV7-3; j_call: TRBJ1-1; d_call: NA; clone_size: NA; cdr3_aa: CASGIRPEAFF; cdr3_nt: TGTGCCAGCGGCATACGGCCTGAAGCTTTCTTT
v_call: TRBV7-6; j_call: TRBJ2-3; d_call: TRBD2; clone_size: few; cdr3_aa: CASSPTPASGGWGDTQYF; cdr3_nt: TGTGCCAGCAGCCCAACCCCCGCTAGCGGGGGTTGGGGAGATACGCAGTATTTT
v_call: TRBV27; j_call: TRBJ1-1; d_call: NA; clone_size: few; cdr3_aa: CASSPIVGVPDTEAFF; cdr3_nt: TGTGCCAGCAGCCCTATCGTGGGGGTCCCGGACACTGAAGCTTTCTTT
v_call: TRBV5-6; j_call: TRBJ2-7; d_call: TRBD1; clone_size: many; cdr3_aa: CASSFGPGQYPVQYF; cdr3_nt: TGTGCCAGCAGCTTCGGACCGGGACAGTACCCAGTGCAGTACTTC
v_call: TRBV7-6; j_call: TRBJ2-7; d_call: TRBD2; clone_size: few; cdr3_aa: CASSTSGGFSYEQYF; cdr3_nt: TGTGCCAGCAGCACCAGCGGGGGATTTTCCTACGAGCAGTACTTC
v_call: TRBV10-3; j_call: TRBJ2-1; d_call: TRBD2; clone_size: NA; cdr3_aa: CAISGTRGRAGDNEQFF; cdr3_nt: TGTGCCATCAGTGGGACTCGCGGGAGGGCCGGAGACAATGAGCAGTTCTTC
v_call: TRBV2; j_call: TRBJ2-1; d_call: TRBD1; clone_size: many; cdr3_aa: CASLGTGQRDEQFF; cdr3_nt: TGTGCCAGTCTGGGGACAGGGCAGAGGGATGAGCAGTTCTTC
v_call: TRBV30; j_call: TRBJ2-7; d_call: NA; clone_size: NA; cdr3_aa: CAWNAAPYAQYF; cdr3_nt: TGTGCCTGGAATGCTGCACCTTACGCGCAGTACTTC
v_call: TRBV5-1; j_call: TRBJ2-1; d_call: NA; clone_size: NA; cdr3_aa: CASSLSCRGGAYNEQFF; cdr3_nt: TGCGCCAGCAGCTTGTCCTGCAGGGGGGGGGCTTACAATGAGCAGTTCTTC
v_call: TRBV7-9; j_call: TRBJ2-6; d_call: NA; clone_size: NA; cdr3_aa: CASNLAVKSSGANVLTF; cdr3_nt: TGTGCCAGCAACTTAGCGGTTAAGAGCTCTGGGGCCAACGTCCTGACTTTC
v_call: TRBV6-2/TRBV6-3; j_call: TRBJ1-2; d_call: TRBD1; clone_size: NA; cdr3_aa: CASSYGTGSGYTF; cdr3_nt: TGTGCCAGCAGTTACGGGACAGGTAGTGGCTACACCTTC
v_call: TRBV28; j_call: TRBJ2-1; d_call: NA; clone_size: NA; cdr3_aa: CASTPLRESSYNGQFF; cdr3_nt: TGTGCCAGCACCCCCTTAAGGGAAAGCTCCTACAATGGGCAGTTCTTC
v_call: TRBV6-2/TRBV6-3; j_call: TRBJ1-2; d_call: NA; clone_size: NA; cdr3_aa: CASSSFDSLLYGCTF; cdr3_nt: TGTGCCAGCAGTTCCTTTGACAGCTTGCTCTATGGCTGCACCTTC
v_call: TRBV28; j_call: TRBJ2-5; d_call: TRBD2; clone_size: few; cdr3_aa: CASSSGLAGVLETQYF; cdr3_nt: TGTGCCAGCAGTTCGGGACTAGCGGGAGTTTTAGAGACCCAGTACTTC
v_call: TRBV7-2; j_call: TRBJ2-3; d_call: NA; clone_size: many; cdr3_aa: CASSPSRWPTDTQYF; cdr3_nt: TGTGCCAGCAGCCCCTCGCGGTGGCCCACAGATACGCAGTATTTT
v_call: TRBV28; j_call: TRBJ1-3; d_call: NA; clone_size: many; cdr3_aa: CASSLTLGRNTIYF; cdr3_nt: TGTGCCAGCAGTTTAACCCTCGGACGCAACACCATATATTTT
v_call: TRBV24-1; j_call: TRBJ1-5; d_call: TRBD1; clone_size: NA; cdr3_aa: CATSDSQGDQPQHF; cdr3_nt: TGTGCCACCAGTGATTCACAGGGGGATCAGCCCCAGCATTTT
v_call: TRBV6-5; j_call: TRBJ1-5; d_call: NA; clone_size: many; cdr3_aa: CASSFGRDNQPQHF; cdr3_nt: TGTGCCAGCAGTTTCGGGAGGGATAATCAGCCCCAGCATTTT